A selection of T cell receptor beta chains follows, all from one sample in a study of shared clonotypes between healthy human individuals. Produced via immunoSEQ multiplex PCR; TCRdb's table is partial and in-frame only. The sample includes under 1,900,000 clones, roughly 98.5% of them seen just once. The sequenced sample was naive CD4+ T cells sorted from blood. The receptors originated from a man aged 30-40 years in good health. Both conserved end residues are part of each CDR3. Fields, in order: V gene, J gene, CDR3 protein.

v_call: TRBV9; j_call: TRBJ1-4; cdr3_aa: CASSVGMGNRVSGEKLFF
v_call: TRBV9; j_call: TRBJ2-6; cdr3_aa: CASSAQGSGANVLTF
v_call: TRBV28; j_call: TRBJ2-7; cdr3_aa: CASSSPGTGDYEQYF
v_call: TRBV28; j_call: TRBJ2-3; cdr3_aa: CASSSAGATSTDTQYF
v_call: TRBV4-3; j_call: TRBJ2-7; cdr3_aa: CASSLPGTSVYEQYF
v_call: TRBV5-1; j_call: TRBJ1-2; cdr3_aa: CASSSQGANYGYTF
v_call: TRBV7-9; j_call: TRBJ2-7; cdr3_aa: CASSSRSPGLAGVAYEQYF
v_call: TRBV5-6; j_call: TRBJ2-7; cdr3_aa: CASSLVGGLNEQYF
v_call: TRBV18; j_call: TRBJ2-7; cdr3_aa: CASSPPKQLAHAWYEQYF
v_call: TRBV7-2; j_call: TRBJ2-5; cdr3_aa: CASSLSRAHQETQYF
v_call: TRBV10-2; j_call: TRBJ1-5; cdr3_aa: CASSESSGTNQPQHF
v_call: TRBV11-2; j_call: TRBJ2-7; cdr3_aa: CASSFGLASYEQYF
v_call: TRBV30; j_call: TRBJ1-1; cdr3_aa: CAWTRQGATEAFF
v_call: TRBV6-5; j_call: TRBJ2-5; cdr3_aa: CASSHQGETQYF
v_call: TRBV29-1; j_call: TRBJ1-1; cdr3_aa: CSVESRTTEAFF
v_call: TRBV19; j_call: TRBJ1-1; cdr3_aa: CASRTGLRTEAFF
v_call: TRBV4-3; j_call: TRBJ2-3; cdr3_aa: CASSQSGGREYSTDTQYF
v_call: TRBV5-1; j_call: TRBJ1-2; cdr3_aa: CASTVSPSHGYTF
v_call: TRBV5-8; j_call: TRBJ1-5; cdr3_aa: CASSLRDTRRQPQHF
v_call: TRBV5-1; j_call: TRBJ2-1; cdr3_aa: CASSSLTSGRAKSHEQFF
v_call: TRBV25-1; j_call: TRBJ1-5; cdr3_aa: CASSDQGQPQHF
v_call: TRBV10-1; j_call: TRBJ2-3; cdr3_aa: CASSEFQREADTQYF
v_call: TRBV27; j_call: TRBJ2-7; cdr3_aa: CASSFIRGEGQSYEQYF
v_call: TRBV2; j_call: TRBJ2-2; cdr3_aa: CAHSLGADTGELFF
v_call: TRBV19; j_call: TRBJ2-7; cdr3_aa: CASSRGLEQYF
v_call: TRBV7-8; j_call: TRBJ1-4; cdr3_aa: CASSKPGQKNEKLFF
v_call: TRBV7-2; j_call: TRBJ2-3; cdr3_aa: CASSLVSRDSSF